Listed below are T cell receptor beta chains from one sample, sequenced in a study of blood T cells in healthy people across ages. Using its own MiXCR run on the 5' RACE reads, TCRdb lists one record per CDR3 protein. The sample contains 1.4 million to 1.5 million distinct CDR3 sequences, around 39% of which appear only once. The source material was blood. The receptors here all came from a woman between 18 and 29 years old in good health. Both conserved end residues are part of each CDR3. Each record gives: V gene, clone size, J gene, D gene, CDR3 DNA, CDR3 protein. D genes are given only for firm matches. For some rows the clone size is stated as once, few or many, or as a class when expanded; others skip it.

>TRBV12-3/TRBV12-4|NA|TRBJ2-3|TRBD2
TGTGCCAGCAGTACGACCGGGACTAGCGGGGGGGCTTATACGCAGTATTTT
CASSTTGTSGGAYTQYF
>TRBV6-5|few|TRBJ2-1|TRBD2
TGTGCCAGCAGTTCCCGACTAGCGGGAGCCATTGAGCAGTTCTTC
CASSSRLAGAIEQFF
>TRBV6-5|few|TRBJ2-3|NA
TGTGCCAGCAGTTTTTCACAGGGGTGGACTAACTCAATCACAGATACGCAGTATTTT
CASSFSQGWTNSITDTQYF
>TRBV29-1|NA|TRBJ2-7|TRBD1
TGCAGCGCCCACAGGGGCAATGAGCAGTACTTC
CSAHRGNEQYF
>TRBV29-1|few|TRBJ2-5|NA
TGCAGCGCCCTTCTTAGCGGCAGGGCGGCTAGGCAGTACTTC
CSALLSGRAARQYF
>TRBV27|few|TRBJ2-5|NA
TGTGCCAGCAGTTCCCTTAGGGATTGGAGGGAGACCCAGTACTTC
CASSSLRDWRETQYF
>TRBV18|NA|TRBJ2-3|NA
TGTGCCAGCTCACCGCAAACGGGCCCTACAGATACGCAGTATTTT
CASSPQTGPTDTQYF
>TRBV12-3/TRBV12-4|NA|TRBJ2-3|TRBD2
TGTGCCAGCAGTTCGGGACTAGCGGGGTTGACAGATACGCAGTATTTT
CASSSGLAGLTDTQYF
>TRBV20-1|NA|TRBJ2-7|NA
TGCAGTGCTAGAGATACGGTATACAATGAGCAGTACTTC
CSARDTVYNEQYF
>TRBV18|NA|TRBJ2-1|NA
TGTGCCAGCTCACCTTCCGGGACATCAGGGGTCTACAATGAGCAGTTCTTC
CASSPSGTSGVYNEQFF
>TRBV4-2|few|TRBJ2-7|NA
TGTGCCAGCAGCCAAGACCCTTTGGCCTACGAGCAGTACTTC
CASSQDPLAYEQYF
>TRBV11-2|NA|TRBJ1-2|NA
TGTGCCAGCAGCTTCGCGGGGCCACGAGGCTACACCTTC
CASSFAGPRGYTF
>TRBV28|few|TRBJ1-6|NA
TGTGCCAGCGCTATCCTCCATTCACCCCTCCACTTT
CASAILHSPLHF
>TRBV5-1|few|TRBJ1-4|TRBD1
TGCGCCAGCAGCTCGAGACAGGGGGCCGTAGGAGAAAAACTGTTTTTT
CASSSRQGAVGEKLFF
>TRBV28|few|TRBJ1-2|NA
TGTGCCAGCAGTTTGAGTGCAGGGACCATTGGCTACACCTTC
CASSLSAGTIGYTF
>TRBV5-1|NA|TRBJ1-1|TRBD1
TGCGCCAGCAGCCGGGGACAGGGGGTGGGCCAGAACACTGAAGCTTTCTTT
CASSRGQGVGQNTEAFF
>TRBV12-3/TRBV12-4|NA|TRBJ2-7|NA
TGTGCCAGCAGTCTCGGACTTGGGGGTACCTACGAGCAGTACTTC
CASSLGLGGTYEQYF
>TRBV4-1|NA|TRBJ2-7|NA
TGCGCCAGCAGCCAAGATAGTGGTGACTTAGCCGGCTCCTACGAGCAGTACTTC
CASSQDSGDLAGSYEQYF
>TRBV11-1|NA|TRBJ1-2|TRBD1
TGTGCCAGCAGCTTAGTGGGACAGAACTATGGCTACACCTTC
CASSLVGQNYGYTF
>TRBV5-1|NA|TRBJ2-3|NA
TGCGCCAGCACCTTTATCGGGCGCAGTTCCTCTAGCACAGATACGCAGTATTTT
CASTFIGRSSSSTDTQYF
>TRBV20-1|few|TRBJ2-5|NA
TGCAGTGCTAGGGGTTTCGAAGAGACCCAGTACTTC
CSARGFEETQYF
>TRBV7-2|few|TRBJ1-1|NA
TGTGCCAGCAGCCCCGCCCTCTCGGGGAGAACTTTCTTT
CASSPALSGRTFF
>TRBV6-6|few|TRBJ1-5|NA
TGTGCCAGCAGTTACGAAGTCGGGGGTGGCAATCAGCCCCAGCATTTT
CASSYEVGGGNQPQHF
>TRBV6-1|once|TRBJ2-1|NA
TGTGCCAGAAGTGAGATAGGGGTCCTAAGCTCCTACAATGAGCAGTTCTTC
CARSEIGVLSSYNEQFF
>TRBV20-1|few|TRBJ2-7|NA
TGCAGTGCTAGACTAGGGGGGAACAACTACGAGCAGTACTTC
CSARLGGNNYEQYF
>TRBV15|NA|TRBJ2-5|TRBD2
TGTGCCACCAGCAGAGAAGGGCTAGCGGGGGCAGAGACCCAGTACTTC
CATSREGLAGAETQYF